The entry that follows covers one TCR beta chain sequence. The data originate from a study of blood T cell repertoires in COVID-19. Study information: Collection of acute and convalescent COVID-19 samples took place in the United States, Italy and Spain.

V was clipped by 0 bases and J by 5 bases; unmatched bases: 7. CDR3 length: 17 amino acids. The germline V gene encodes CDR1 LGHNA and CDR2 YNFKEQ. Using immunoSEQ multiplex PCR, the repertoire was profiled, and TCRdb retains in-frame clones only, with some absent. The table has around 200,000 clones, 85% to 90% seen once; the top ten hold 6.2%. The clonotype comes from a man between 60 and 75 years old who had recovered from COVID-19. The genes are TRBV4-2 and TRBJ2-3, with 11 bases aligning to TRBD2. The sample consisted of peripheral blood. The CDR3 loop is CASSQDGTSGSRDTQYF. The CDR3 region has the DNA TGTGCCAGCAGCCAAGACGGGACTAGCGGATCAAGAGATACGCAGTATTTT.